Given below is one T cell receptor beta chain in context. Its target is not known. The sample is drawn from a study of regulatory T cells in long-lasting Graves disease. Whole-study results and caveats: With persistent disease, TRBV28, TRBJ1-2 and TRBJ2-5 were the favored segments.

Trimming took 5 bases from V and 1 from J, leaving 27 bases between them. CDR1 and CDR2 (germline): SGHVS, FQNEAQ. There are 20 residues in the CDR3. With iRepertoire HTBI primers and Arm-PCR of CDR3 regions, TCR beta libraries were built. Original processing notes: Samples collectively showed more than 55 TRBV and 11 to 15 TRBJ segments. In TCRdb, the multiplex PCR reads were re-called with MiXCR into one record per CDR3 protein. The V and J calls shown here were made by TCRdb, not taken from the authors' results. Of some 490,000 distinct CDR3 sequences in the sample, 12% were seen once. Time point described: newly diagnosed GD, antithyroid drugs for less than 3 months. Researchers made the TCR library from RNA that was extracted from PBMCs. This sample was shared with a second study, whose subject was T cells in Graves' hyperthyroidism and ophthalmopathy.

This specimen consisted of peripheral blood mononuclear cells (PBMCs), obtained at new diagnosis, from a patient treated with antithyroid drugs. This clonotype originated in a woman aged 25 to 39 with Graves disease. The V and J genes are TRBV7-8 and TRBJ2-4; perhaps TRBD2 as D (6 bases). The CDR3 is CASSPGSLRMGLRAKNIQYF. CDR3 nucleotides: TGTGCCAGCAGCCCCGGGTCCCTTCGCATGGGACTCCGGGCCAAAAACATTCAGTACTTC.